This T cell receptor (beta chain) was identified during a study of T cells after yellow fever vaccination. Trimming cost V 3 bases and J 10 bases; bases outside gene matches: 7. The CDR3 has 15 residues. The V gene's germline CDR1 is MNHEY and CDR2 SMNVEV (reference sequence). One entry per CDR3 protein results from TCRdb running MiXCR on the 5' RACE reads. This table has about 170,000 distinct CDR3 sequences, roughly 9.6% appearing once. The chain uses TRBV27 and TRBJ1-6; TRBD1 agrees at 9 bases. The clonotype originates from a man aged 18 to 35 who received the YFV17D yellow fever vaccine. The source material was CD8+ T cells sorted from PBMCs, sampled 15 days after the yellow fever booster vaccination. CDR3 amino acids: CASSLTPGQGSPLHF. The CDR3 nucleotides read TGTGCCAGCAGTTTGACCCCGGGACAGGGCTCACCCCTCCACTTT.